This record concerns one TCR beta chain sequence. Its recognized antigen is unknown. No base-level quality is on record; no much larger clone is a single base apart. These data are taken from a study of cytomegalovirus exposure and HLA in healthy donors (dated by TCRdb to about 2017). Turning to the overall study: In an earlier analysis of approximately 640 of the donors, about 270 Gb of sequence data and roughly 100 million unique TCR beta sequences from about 179 million T cells were reported. Around 320 gigabases of sequencing data and 70 million to 85 million unique TCR sequences were included in an early release covering roughly 600 HLA-typed donors. Of the approximately 400 genotyped donors, over 80% were placed in the genetic ancestry cluster associated with self-reported Caucasian donors. The study aimed to test whether signatures of past pathogen exposure could be identified by cataloging public T cell receptors. Using immunosequencing, the study profiled T cell repertoires from 500 to 800 subjects and related those repertoires to cytomegalovirus serostatus. Besides the first cohort of roughly 640 subjects, a separate validation cohort made up of over a hundred different subjects was used. High-throughput TCR immunosequencing, statistical association of individual TCRs with disease status, and machine learning were combined to predict cytomegalovirus infection status. In a later analysis, previously published TCR beta repertoires from 550 to 750 donors were re-analyzed and high-resolution HLA genotyping was added so that TCR occurrence patterns could be studied. Rather than using new phenotypic data, the later analysis identified candidate immune exposures from TCR beta sequences and from how often those sequences occurred across donors. In an earlier analysis of 587 of the donors, high-throughput TCR beta sequencing was used to judge whether each TCR beta V gene segment behaved as functional or pseudogenic. Donor age, sex, ethnicity and CMV serostatus were collected together with the repertoire data. Genome-wide SNP genotypes for about three fifths of the roughly 670 donors were used in a later genetic analysis, which treated that subset as a discovery cohort. Every repertoire in the discovery cohort had been generated on one and the same sequencing platform. HLA typing covered class I and class II loci at four-digit resolution. Typing coverage varied by locus: about 620-640 donors for A, B, C, DRB1 and DQB1; 522 for DQA1; around 610 for DPA1; approximately 470 for DPB1. Because of strong linkage in the cohort, roughly five DR-DQ haplotypes were treated as single units for association and clustering. On average, roughly 200,000 unique TCR beta nucleotide sequences were sequenced per donor among about 400 genotyped donors of the cohort, with around 19% of those sequences being non-productive. The research as a whole found: A later genetic analysis reported fewer N-insertions in productive TCRs among donors in an Asian-associated ancestry cluster than the approximately 700-donor mean. Strong co-occurrence of HLA alleles, especially DR and DQ, made assigning TCR associations to individual alleles difficult. The only immune exposure information available for the cohort was CMV serostatus. Sequencing depth was assumed to be roughly uniform across donors in the presence/absence analyses, though that assumption may not hold. Only TCR beta chains were sequenced in this cohort, and the absence of alpha or paired-chain data limited detectable features. Linkage disequilibrium might explain the correlated functional status among segregating V segments, but an unknown experimental factor could not be excluded. Broadly in line with IMGT annotations, most TCR beta V segments showed up in productive rearrangements about 87% or about 30% of the time in an earlier analysis of a few hundred of the donors. The 87-base-pair reads could not distinguish some IMGT-functional V segments, including TRBV6-2 and TRBV6-3, so those segments were excluded. A few of the identified cytomegalovirus-associated TCR beta chains were confirmed in vitro to be specific for cytomegalovirus antigens. Because HLA typing was unavailable for some donors at each locus, only the typed subset was used in association tests. A group of highly shared sequence variants was considered likely to be a technical artifact of the sequencing pipeline. The authors suggested that the approach could potentially be extended to other disease states and immunological phenotypes. Specific HLA alleles were associated with roughly 16,000 TCR beta sequences at a false discovery rate of 0.05 in a later analysis. In a later analysis, several top co-occurrence clusters were reported to appear linked to parvovirus B19, influenza, CMV and Epstein-Barr virus. Most TCR sequences were seen in very few donors, while some public TCRs were found in many individuals. V-gene and J-gene trimming of TCR beta chains was associated with a missense DCLRE1C variant in a later genetic analysis, and the association was replicated in an independent cohort. According to a later analysis, TCR association rates differed among HLA loci, with DRB1 alleles showing the most associated TCRs and HLA-C alleles showing the fewest. In the study, 150 to 200 TCR beta chains were listed as associated with cytomegalovirus. The classifier was reported to diagnose cytomegalovirus status with high specificity and sensitivity in both the original cohort and the validation cohort. In a later analysis, HLA-associated TCR beta chains were found to be more clonally expanded and to have lower generation probabilities than equally common non-associated chains. A later analysis found that most CMV-associated TCR beta chains appeared HLA-restricted, with HLA associations seemingly driven largely by CMV exposure. A further reported finding was that TCR beta sequences accurately predicted the HLA-A and HLA-B alleles for most subjects in the first cohort. Because counts were too low, roughly 16 rarely observed V segments, including chromosome 9 orphons, were left out of the earlier analysis of some 600 of the donors.

To prepare the library, the immunoSEQ multiplex PCR assay was applied. For the multiplex PCR, a mixture combining 60 forward primers for TCR Vbeta segments and 13 reverse primers for TCR Jbeta segments was used. A multiplex PCR assay on genomic DNA amplified the CDR3 region of rearranged TCR beta genes. The amplified TCR beta libraries were sequenced on the Illumina HiSeq System as 87-base-pair reads. The paper's processing steps were these. A later analysis counted about 76 million unique TCR beta chains across the 700 or so repertoires, and approximately 11 million of these chains were shared by at least two donors. Raw reads were error-corrected and collapsed into unique sequences by a nearest-neighbor algorithm in which closely related sequences were merged to remove PCR and sequencing errors. To assign V, D and J gene segments, CDR3 sequences were aligned to IMGT reference sequences. For a sequence to be retained, at least a six-nucleotide match to both a V gene segment and a J gene segment was required. A rearrangement counted as productive if the CDR3 had no stop codons and remained in frame with V and J, and every other rearrangement counted as non-productive. CDR3 was defined according to IMGT convention as the region running from the second conserved V-encoded cysteine to the conserved J-encoded phenylalanine. In an earlier analysis of 500 to 650 of the donors, sequences lacking an unambiguous match to a single V gene segment were excluded. In an earlier analysis of 500 to 750 of the donors, V segments were called functional above 56.7% productive rearrangements and were called segregating when the between-donor standard deviation exceeded 5%. A statistical classification framework was built to diagnose cytomegalovirus status from the catalog of TCR beta chain sequences. A later analysis assigned V and J genes by comparing TCR nucleotide sequences with IMGT/GENE-DB human TR gene sequences. Using the TCRdist pipeline, a later analysis assigned CDR3 sequences along with most-parsimonious VDJ recombination scenarios. In a later analysis, each TCR beta chain was defined by its CDR3 amino acid sequence together with its V-gene family, and reads without a unique V-gene family were excluded. As a way to deal with suspected cross-contamination and a sequencing artifact, a later analysis dropped over 550 nucleotide sequences that were highly shared and had low generation probability. In a later analysis, a clonal expansion index for each public chain was calculated from normalized within-repertoire ranks of inferred template counts. A later analysis computed generation probabilities with a VDJ recombination model fitted to out-of-frame rearrangements, and checked the results against IGoR. Hypergeometric tests were used in a later analysis to score TCR-TCR, TCR-HLA and TCR-CMV co-occurrence, with a repertoire-size bias correction applied to the TCR pairs. In a later analysis, false discovery rates were estimated by permuting HLA or CMV assignments 20 times. In a later analysis, co-occurring TCRs were grouped with DBSCAN, and TCRdist sequence similarity was added when clustering was performed within HLA-allele-positive subsets. Repertoires with fewer than 30,000 or more than 120,000 public chains, plus five repertoires with anomalous nucleotide sharing, were excluded from co-occurrence clustering. Entries here come from immuneACCESS through TCRdb and include only in-frame sequences with V and J called. Some clones fail to appear in such tables; in the studies checked, an unresolved V gene covers under half of the shortfall, and the cause of the remainder is unknown. V and J calls plus clone size are reproduced from that table; the DNA served to infer D and trimming. This sample gives 100,000 to 150,000 clones in total; roughly 75% of them show up just once. Under 3.5% of the sample is in the top ten clones.

The cohort comprised some 700 healthy bone marrow donors. All cohort members were sampled while nominally healthy, although unrecorded immune exposures were likely present. The donor was CMV seronegative and belonged to the group of around 400 seronegative cohort members. A peripheral blood sample was provided by each donor, and peripheral blood mononuclear cells were used for TCR beta sequencing. Genomic DNA was extracted from the blood cell samples with the Qiagen DNeasy Blood Extraction Kit. The CDR3 runs 15 amino acids, cysteine and phenylalanine included. The DNA shown is the 45-base CDR3, in frame from base 1. CDR1 and CDR2 (SGHVS, FNYEAQ) derive from the germline V gene. The germline V and J ends show losses of 2 bases and 0 bases respectively, and no gene match explains 1 base of the junction.

Specimen: PBMCs. The clonotype was recovered from a woman aged 45 to 65 in good health and CMV-seronegative. The rearranged chain carries TRBV7-6 and TRBJ2-1; 7 bases in the junction line up with TRBD2. CDR3 protein: CASSLSGNSYNEQFF. In nucleotide form, the sequence is TGTGCCAGCAGCTTAAGCGGGAACTCCTACAATGAGCAGTTCTTC.